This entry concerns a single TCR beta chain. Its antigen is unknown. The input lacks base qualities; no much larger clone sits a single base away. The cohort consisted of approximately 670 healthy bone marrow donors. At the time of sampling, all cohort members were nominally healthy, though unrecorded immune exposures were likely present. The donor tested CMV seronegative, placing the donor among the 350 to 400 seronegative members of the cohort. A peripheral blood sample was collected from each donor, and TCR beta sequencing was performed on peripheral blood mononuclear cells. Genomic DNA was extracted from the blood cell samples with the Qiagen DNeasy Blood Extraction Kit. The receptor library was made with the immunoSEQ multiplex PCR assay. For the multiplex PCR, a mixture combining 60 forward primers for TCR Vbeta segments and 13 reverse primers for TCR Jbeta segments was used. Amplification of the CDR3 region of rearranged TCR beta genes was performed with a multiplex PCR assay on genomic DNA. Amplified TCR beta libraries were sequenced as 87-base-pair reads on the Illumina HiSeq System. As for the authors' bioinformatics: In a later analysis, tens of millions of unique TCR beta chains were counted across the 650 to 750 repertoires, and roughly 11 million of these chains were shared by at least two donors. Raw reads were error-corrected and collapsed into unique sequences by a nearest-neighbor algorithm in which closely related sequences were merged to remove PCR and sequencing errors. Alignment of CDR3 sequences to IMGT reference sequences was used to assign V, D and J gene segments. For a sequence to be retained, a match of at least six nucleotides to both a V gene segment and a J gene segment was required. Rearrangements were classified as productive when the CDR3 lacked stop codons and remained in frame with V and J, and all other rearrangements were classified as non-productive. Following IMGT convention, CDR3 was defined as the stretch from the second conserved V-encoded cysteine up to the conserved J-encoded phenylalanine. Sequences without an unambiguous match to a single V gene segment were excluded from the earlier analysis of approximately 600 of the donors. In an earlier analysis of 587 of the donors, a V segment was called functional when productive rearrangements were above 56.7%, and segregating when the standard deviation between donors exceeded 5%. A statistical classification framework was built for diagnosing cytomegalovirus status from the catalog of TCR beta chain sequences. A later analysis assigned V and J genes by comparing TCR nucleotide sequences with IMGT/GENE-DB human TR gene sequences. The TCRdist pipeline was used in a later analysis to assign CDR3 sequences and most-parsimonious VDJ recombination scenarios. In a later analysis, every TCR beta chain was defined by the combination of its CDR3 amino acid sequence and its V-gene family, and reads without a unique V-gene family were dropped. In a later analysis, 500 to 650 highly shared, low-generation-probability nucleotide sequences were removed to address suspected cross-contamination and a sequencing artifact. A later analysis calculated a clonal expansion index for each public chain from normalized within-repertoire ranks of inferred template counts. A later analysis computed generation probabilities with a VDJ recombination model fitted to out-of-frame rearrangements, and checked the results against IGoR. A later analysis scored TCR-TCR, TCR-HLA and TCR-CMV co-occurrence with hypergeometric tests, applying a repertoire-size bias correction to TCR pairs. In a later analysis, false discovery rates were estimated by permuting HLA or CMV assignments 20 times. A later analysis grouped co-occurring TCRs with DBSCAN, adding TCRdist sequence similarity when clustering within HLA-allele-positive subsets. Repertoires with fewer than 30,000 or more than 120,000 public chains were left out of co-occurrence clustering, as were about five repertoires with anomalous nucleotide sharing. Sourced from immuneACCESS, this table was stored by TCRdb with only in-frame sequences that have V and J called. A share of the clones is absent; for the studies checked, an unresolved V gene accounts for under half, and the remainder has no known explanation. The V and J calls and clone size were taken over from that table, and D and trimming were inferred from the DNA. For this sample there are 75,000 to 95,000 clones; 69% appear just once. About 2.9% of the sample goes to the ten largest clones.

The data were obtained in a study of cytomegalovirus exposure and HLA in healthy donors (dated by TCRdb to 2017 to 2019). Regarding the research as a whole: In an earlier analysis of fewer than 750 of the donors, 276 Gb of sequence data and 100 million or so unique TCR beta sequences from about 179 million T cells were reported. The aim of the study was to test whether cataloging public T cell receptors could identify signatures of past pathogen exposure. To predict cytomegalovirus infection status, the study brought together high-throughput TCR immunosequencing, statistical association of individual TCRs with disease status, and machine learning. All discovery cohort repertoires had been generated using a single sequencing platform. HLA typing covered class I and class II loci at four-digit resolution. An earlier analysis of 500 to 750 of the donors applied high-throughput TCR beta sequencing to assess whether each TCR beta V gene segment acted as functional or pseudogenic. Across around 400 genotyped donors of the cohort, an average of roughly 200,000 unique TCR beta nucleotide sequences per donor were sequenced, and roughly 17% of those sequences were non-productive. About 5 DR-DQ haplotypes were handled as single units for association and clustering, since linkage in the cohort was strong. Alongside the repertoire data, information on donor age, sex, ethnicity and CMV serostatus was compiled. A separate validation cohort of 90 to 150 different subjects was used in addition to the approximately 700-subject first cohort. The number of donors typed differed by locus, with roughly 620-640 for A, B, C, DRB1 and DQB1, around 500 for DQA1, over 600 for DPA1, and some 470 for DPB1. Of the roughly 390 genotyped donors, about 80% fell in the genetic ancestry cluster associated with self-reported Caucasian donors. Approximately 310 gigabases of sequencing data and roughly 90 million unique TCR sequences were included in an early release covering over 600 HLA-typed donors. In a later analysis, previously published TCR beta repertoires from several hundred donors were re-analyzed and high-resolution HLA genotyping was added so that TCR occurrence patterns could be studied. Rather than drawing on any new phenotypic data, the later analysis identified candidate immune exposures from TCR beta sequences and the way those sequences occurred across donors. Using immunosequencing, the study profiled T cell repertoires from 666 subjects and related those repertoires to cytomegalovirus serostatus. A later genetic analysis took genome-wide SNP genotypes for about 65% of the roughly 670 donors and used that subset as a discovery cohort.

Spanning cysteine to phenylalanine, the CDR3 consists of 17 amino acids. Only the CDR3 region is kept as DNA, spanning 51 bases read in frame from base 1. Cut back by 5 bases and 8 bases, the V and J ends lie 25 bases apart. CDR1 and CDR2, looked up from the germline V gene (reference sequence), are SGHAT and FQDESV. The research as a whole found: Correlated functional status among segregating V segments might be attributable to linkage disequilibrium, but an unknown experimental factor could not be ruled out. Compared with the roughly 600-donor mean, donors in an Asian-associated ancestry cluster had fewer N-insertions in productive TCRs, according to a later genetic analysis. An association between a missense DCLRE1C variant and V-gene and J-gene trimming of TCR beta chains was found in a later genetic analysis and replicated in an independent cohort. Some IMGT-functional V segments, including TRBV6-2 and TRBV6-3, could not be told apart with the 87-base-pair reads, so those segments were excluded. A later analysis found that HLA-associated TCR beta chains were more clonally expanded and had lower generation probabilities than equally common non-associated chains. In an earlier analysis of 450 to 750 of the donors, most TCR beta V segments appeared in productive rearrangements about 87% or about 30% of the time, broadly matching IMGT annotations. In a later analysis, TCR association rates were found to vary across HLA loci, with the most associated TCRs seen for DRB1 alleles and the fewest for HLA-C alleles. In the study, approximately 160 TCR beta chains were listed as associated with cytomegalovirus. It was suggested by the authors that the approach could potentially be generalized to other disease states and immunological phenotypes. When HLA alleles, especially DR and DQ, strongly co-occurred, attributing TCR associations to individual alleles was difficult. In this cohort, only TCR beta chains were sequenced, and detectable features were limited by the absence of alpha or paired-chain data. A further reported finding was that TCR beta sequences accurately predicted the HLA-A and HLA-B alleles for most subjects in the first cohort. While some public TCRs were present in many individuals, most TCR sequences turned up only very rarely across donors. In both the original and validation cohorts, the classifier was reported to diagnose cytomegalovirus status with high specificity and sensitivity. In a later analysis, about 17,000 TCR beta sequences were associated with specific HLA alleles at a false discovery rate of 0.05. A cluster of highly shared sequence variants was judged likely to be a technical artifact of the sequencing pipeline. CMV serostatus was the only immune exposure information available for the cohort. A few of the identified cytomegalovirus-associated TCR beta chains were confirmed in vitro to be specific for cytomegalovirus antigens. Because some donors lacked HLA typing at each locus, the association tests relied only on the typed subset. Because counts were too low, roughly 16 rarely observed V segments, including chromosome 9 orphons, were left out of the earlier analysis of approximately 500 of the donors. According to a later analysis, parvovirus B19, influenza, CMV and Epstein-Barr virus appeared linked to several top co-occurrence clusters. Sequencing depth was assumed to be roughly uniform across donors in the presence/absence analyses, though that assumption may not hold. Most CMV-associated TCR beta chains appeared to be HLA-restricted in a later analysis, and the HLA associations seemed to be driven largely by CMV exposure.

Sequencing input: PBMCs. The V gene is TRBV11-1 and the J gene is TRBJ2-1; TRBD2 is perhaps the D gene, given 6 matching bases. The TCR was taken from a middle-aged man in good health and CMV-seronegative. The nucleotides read TGTGCCAGCAGCCCAAAGGCCACTAGCTGGTTTACAGATGAGCAGTTCTTC. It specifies CASSPKATSWFTDEQFF. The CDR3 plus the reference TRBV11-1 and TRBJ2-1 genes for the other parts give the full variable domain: EAEVAQSPRYKITEKSQAVAFWCDPISGHATLYWYRQILGQGPELLVQFQDESVVDDSQLPKDRFSAERLKGVDSTLKIQPAELGDSAMYLCASSPKATSWFTDEQFFGPGTRLTVL.